This T cell receptor beta chain was found in a study of cytotoxic CD8 clonotypes in ibrutinib-treated CLL. In the study overall: Within the patient group, roughly 11 were relapsed/refractory and approximately 16 treatment-naive, and about 17 were IGHV unmutated. Samples had a mean of around 230,000 productive templates and about 93,000 productive rearrangements.

The CDR3 length is 14 residues. The V gene end was trimmed by 2 bases and the J gene end by 4 bases; junction bases not matched to a gene: 4. Germline values: CDR1 MNHEY, CDR2 SVGAGI. A note on this clone: Its specificity is unknown.

Study conclusions and caveats: Baseline-level clonality went beyond age-matched healthy donors and moved in step with circulating CD8+ T-cell counts. Once treatment began, public clonotypes, which were uncommon, contracted or stayed stable.

Assay: immunoSEQ multiplex PCR; the TCRdb copy retains only in-frame clones and omits some. The table has 50,000 or so clones, more than 55% seen once. This clonotype originated in a human donor with chronic lymphocytic leukemia. The chain links TRBV6-5 to TRBJ1-1, with 7 bases lining up with TRBD1. Material: PBMCs, obtained after 24 months of ibrutinib treatment. CDR3 sequence: CASSYEGARTEAFF. In DNA, the CDR3 is TGTGCCAGCAGTTACGAGGGGGCGCGCACTGAAGCTTTCTTT.